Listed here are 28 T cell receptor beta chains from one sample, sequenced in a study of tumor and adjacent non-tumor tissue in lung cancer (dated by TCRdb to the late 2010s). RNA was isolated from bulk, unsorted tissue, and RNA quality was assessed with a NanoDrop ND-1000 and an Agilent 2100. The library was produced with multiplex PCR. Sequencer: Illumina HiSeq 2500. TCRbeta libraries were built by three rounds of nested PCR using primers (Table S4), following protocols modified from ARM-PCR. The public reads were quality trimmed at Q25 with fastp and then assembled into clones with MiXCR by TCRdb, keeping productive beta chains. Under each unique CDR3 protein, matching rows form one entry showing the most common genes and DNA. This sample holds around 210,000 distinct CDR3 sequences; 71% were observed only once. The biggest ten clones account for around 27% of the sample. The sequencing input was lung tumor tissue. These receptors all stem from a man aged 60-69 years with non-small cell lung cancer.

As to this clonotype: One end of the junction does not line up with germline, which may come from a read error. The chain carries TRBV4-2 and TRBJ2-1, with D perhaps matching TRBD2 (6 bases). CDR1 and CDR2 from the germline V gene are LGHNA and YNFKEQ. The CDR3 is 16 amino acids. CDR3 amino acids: CASSQVAEGPYNEEFF. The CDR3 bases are TGTGCCAGCAGCCAAGTAGCGGAAGGGCCCTACAATGAGGAGTTCTTC.

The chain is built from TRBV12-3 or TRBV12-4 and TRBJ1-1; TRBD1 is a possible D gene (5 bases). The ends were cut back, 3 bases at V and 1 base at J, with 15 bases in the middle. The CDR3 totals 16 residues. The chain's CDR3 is CASSFLGVWGNTEAFF. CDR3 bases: TGTGCCAGCAGTTTCCTGGGGGTTTGGGGGAACACTGAAGCTTTCTTT.

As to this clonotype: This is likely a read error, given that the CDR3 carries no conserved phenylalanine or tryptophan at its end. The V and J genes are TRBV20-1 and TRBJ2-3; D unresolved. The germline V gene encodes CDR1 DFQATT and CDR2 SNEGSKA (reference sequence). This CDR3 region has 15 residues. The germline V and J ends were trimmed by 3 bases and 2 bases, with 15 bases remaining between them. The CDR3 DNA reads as TGCAGTGCTAGGCCCCGGGTTCGAGACACAGATACGCAGTATTTA. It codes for CSARPRVRDTDTQYL.

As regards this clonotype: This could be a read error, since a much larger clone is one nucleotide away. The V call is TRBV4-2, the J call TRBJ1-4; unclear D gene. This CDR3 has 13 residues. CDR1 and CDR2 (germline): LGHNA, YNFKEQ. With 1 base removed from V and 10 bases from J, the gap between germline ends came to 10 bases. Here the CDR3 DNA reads TGTGCCAGCAGCCAAGCAGGACCGGGAAAACTGTTTTTT. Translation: CASSQAGPGKLFF.

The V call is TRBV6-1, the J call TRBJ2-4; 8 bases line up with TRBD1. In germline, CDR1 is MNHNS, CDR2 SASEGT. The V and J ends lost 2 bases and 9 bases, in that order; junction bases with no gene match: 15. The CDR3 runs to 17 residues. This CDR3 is CASSENERAGGGSIQYF. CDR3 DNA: TGTGCCAGCAGTGAAAACGAAAGGGCAGGGGGCGGAAGCATTCAGTACTTC.

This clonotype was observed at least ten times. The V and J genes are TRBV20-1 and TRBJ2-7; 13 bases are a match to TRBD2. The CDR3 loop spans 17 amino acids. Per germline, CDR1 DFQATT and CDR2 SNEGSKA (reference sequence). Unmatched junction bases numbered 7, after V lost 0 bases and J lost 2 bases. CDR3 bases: TGCAGTGCTAGAGATTGGACTAGCGGGGGTAAAACCTACGAGCAGTACTTC. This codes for CSARDWTSGGKTYEQYF.

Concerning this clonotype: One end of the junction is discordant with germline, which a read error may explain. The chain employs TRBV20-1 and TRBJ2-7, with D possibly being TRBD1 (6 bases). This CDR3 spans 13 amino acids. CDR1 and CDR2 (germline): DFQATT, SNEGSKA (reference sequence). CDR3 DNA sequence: TGCACTGCTAGAGAACCACAGGGTGGCGAGCAGTACTTC. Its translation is CTAREPQGGEQYF.

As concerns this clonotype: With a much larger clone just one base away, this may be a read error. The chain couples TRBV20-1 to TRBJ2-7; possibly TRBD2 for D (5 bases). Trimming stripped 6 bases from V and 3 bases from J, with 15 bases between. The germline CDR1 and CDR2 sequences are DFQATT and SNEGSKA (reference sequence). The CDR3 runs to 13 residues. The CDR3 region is CSAAGGRGYEQYF. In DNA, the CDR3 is TGCAGTGCCGCAGGCGGTCGGGGCTACGAGCAGTACTTC.

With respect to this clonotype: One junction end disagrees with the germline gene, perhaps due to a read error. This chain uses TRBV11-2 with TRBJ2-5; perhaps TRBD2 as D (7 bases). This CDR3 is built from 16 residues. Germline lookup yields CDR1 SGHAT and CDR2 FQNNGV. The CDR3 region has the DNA TGTGCCTGCAGCACAGTGGGGAGGGGGGGGCGAGAGACCCAGTACTTC. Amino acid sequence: CACSTVGRGGRETQYF.

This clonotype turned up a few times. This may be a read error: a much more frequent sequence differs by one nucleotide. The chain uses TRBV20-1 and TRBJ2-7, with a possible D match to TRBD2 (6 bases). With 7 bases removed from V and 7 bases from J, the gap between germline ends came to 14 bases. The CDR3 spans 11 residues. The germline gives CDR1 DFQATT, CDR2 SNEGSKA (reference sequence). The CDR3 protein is CSVRDAGEQYF. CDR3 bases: TGCAGTGTTCGGGATGCGGGGGAGCAGTACTTC.

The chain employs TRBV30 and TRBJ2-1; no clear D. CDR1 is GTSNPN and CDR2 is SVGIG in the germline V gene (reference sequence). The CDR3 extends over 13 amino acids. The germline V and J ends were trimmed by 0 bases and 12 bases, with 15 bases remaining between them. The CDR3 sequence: CAWSVQPIVGQFF. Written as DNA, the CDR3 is TGTGCCTGGAGTGTACAGCCTATCGTCGGGCAGTTCTTC.

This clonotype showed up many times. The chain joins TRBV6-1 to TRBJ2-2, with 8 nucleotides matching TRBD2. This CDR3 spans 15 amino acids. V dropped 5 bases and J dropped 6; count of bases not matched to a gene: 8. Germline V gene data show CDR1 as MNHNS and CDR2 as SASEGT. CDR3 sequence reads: CASSRRGGISGELFF. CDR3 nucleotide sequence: TGTGCCAGCAGTCGTCGGGGGGGAATCTCCGGGGAGCTGTTTTTT.

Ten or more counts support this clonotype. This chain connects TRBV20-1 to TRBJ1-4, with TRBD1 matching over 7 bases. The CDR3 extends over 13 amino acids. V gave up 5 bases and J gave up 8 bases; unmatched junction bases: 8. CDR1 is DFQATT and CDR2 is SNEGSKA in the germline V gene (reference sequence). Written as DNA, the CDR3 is TGCAGTGCTGCACAGACAGGGAGGGAAAAACTGTTTTTT. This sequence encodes CSAAQTGREKLFF.

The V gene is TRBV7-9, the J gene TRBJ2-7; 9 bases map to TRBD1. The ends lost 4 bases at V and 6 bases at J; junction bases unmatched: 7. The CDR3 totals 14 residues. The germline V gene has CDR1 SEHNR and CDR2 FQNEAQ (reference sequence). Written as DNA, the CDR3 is TGTGCCAGCAGCTGGGGACAGGGTTTAGGCGAGCAGTACTTC. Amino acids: CASSWGQGLGEQYF.

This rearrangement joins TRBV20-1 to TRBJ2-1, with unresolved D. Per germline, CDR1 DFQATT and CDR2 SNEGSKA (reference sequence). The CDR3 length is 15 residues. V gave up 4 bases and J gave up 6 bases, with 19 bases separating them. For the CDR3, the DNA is TGCAGTGCTATGAACGCACTTCCTTATGTCAATGAGCAGTTCTTC. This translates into CSAMNALPYVNEQFF.

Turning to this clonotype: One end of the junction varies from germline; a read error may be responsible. The CDR3 is CSSSQDTRGRVNEKLFF. CDR3 in DNA: TGCTCCAGTAGCCAAGACACTCGGGGGCGGGTTAATGAAAAACTGTTTTTT. The V and J genes are TRBV4-1 and TRBJ1-4, with D possibly matching TRBD1 (6 bases). The CDR3 has 17 residues. CDR1 MGHRA and CDR2 YSYEKL come from the germline V gene.

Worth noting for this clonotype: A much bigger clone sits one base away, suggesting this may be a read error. CDR3 nucleotides: TGCAGTCCTCGCCGATTGGAAAAACTGTTTTTT. It is translated as CSPRRLEKLFF. The chain has TRBV20-1 and TRBJ1-4; D is unclear. V shed 8 bases and J shed 8 bases, with 12 bases lying between them. CDR3 length: 11 residues. Germline V gives CDR1 DFQATT, CDR2 SNEGSKA (reference sequence).

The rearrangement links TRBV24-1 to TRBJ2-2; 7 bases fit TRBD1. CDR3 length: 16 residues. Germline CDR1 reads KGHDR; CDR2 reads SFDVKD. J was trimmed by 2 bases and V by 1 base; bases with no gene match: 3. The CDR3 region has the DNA TGTGCCACCAGTGATTTTGGACAGGCAAACACCGGGGAGCTGTTTTTT. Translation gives CATSDFGQANTGELFF.

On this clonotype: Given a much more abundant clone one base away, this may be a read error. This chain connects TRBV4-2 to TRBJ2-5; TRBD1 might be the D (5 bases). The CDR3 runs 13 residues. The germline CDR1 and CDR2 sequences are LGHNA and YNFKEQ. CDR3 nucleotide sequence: TGTGCCAGCAACCAAGATGCAGGGAAGACCCAGTACTTC. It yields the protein CASNQDAGKTQYF.

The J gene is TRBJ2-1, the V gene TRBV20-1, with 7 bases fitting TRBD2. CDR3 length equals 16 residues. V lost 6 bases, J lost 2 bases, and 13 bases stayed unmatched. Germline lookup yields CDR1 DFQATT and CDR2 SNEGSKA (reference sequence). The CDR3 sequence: CSADYPQAGTYNEQFF. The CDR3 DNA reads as TGCAGTGCCGACTACCCTCAAGCGGGAACCTACAATGAGCAGTTCTTC.

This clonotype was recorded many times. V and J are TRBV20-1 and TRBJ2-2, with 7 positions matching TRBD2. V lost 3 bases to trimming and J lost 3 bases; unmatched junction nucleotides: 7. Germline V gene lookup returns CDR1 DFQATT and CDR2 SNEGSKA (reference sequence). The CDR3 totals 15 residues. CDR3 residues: CSASYGRRDTGELFF. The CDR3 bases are TGCAGTGCTAGTTACGGGAGGAGGGACACCGGGGAGCTGTTTTTT.

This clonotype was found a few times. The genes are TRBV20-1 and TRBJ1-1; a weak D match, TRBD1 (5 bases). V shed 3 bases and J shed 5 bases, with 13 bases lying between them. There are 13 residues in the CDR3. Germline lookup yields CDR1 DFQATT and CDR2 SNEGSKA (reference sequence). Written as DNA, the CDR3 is TGCAGTGCTAGCTCAGGGCCCGGGACTGAAGCTTTCTTT. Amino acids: CSASSGPGTEAFF.

CDR3 in amino acids: CASSLLQTRAYEQYF. CDR3 bases: TGTGCCAGCAGCTTACTGCAGACTCGGGCTTACGAGCAGTACTTC. The chain carries TRBV7-9 and TRBJ2-7; D gene ambiguous. V was trimmed by 2 bases and J by 4 bases, leaving 15 bases between them. The germline CDR1 and CDR2 sequences are SEHNR and FQNEAQ (reference sequence). The CDR3 spans 15 residues.

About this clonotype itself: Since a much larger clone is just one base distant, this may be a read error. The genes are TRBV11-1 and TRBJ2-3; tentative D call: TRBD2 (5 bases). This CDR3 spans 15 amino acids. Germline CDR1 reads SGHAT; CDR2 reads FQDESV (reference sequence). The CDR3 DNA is TGTGCCAGCAGCGCTTGGGAGCGCAACACAGATACGCATTATTTT. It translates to CASSAWERNTDTHYF.

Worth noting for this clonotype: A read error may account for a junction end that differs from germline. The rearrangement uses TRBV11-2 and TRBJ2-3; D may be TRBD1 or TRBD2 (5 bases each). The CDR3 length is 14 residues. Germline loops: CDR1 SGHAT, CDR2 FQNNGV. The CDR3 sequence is CATSPTTEGDTQYF. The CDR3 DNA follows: TGTGCCACCAGCCCCACGACAGAGGGAGATACGCAGTATTTT.

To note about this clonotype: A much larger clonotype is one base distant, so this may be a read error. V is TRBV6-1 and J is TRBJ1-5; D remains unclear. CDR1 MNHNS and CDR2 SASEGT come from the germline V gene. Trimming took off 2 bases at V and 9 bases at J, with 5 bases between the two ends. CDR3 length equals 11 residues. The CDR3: CASSEWGPQHF. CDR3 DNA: TGTGCCAGCAGTGAATGGGGGCCCCAGCATTTT.

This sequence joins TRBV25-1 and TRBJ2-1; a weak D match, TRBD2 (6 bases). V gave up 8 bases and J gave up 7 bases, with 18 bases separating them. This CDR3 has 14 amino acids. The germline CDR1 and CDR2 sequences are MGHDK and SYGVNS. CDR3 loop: CASQTAGTSNEQFF. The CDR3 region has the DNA TGTGCCAGCCAAACGGCGGGAACTTCGAATGAGCAGTTCTTC.

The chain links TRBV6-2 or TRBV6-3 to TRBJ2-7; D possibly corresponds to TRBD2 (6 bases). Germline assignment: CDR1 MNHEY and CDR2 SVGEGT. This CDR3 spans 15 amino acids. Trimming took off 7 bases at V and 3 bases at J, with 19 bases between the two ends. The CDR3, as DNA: TGTGCCAGCATCCCCAGAGGGGACTTTCGCTACGAGCAGTACTTC. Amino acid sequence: CASIPRGDFRYEQYF.